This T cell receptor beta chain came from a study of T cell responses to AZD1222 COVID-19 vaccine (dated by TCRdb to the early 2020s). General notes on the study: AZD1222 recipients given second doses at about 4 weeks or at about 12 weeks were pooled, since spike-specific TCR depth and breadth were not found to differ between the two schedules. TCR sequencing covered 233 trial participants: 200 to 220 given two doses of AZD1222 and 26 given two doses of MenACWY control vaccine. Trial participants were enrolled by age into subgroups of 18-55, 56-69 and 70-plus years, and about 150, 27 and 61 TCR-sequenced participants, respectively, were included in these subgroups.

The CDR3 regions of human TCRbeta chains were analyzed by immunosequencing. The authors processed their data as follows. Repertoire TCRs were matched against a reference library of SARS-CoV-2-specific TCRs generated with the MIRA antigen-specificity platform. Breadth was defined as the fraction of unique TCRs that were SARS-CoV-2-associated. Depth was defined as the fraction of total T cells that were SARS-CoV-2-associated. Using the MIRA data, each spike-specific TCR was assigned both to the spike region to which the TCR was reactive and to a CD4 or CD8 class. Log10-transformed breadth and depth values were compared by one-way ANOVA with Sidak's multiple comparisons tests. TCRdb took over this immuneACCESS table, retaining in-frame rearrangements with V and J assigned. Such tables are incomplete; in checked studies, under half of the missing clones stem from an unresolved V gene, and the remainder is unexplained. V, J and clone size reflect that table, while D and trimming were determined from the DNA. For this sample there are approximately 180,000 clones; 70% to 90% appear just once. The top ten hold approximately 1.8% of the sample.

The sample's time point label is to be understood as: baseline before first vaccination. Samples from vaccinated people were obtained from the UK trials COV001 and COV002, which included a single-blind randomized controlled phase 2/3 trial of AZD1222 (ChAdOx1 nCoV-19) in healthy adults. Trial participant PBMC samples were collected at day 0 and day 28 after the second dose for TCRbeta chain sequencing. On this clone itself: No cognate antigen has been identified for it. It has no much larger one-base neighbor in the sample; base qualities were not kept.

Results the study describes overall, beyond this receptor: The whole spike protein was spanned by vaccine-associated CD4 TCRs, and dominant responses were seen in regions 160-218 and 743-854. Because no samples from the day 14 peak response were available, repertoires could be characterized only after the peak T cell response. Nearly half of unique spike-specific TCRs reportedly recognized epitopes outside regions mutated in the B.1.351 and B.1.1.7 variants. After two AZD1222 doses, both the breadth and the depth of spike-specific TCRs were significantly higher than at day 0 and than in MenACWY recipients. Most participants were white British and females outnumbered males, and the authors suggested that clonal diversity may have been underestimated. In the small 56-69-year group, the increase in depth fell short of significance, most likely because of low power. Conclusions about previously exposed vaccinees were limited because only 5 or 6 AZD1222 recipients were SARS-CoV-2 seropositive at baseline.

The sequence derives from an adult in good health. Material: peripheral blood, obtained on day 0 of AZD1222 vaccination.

The CDR3 reads CAISSGTVANNSPLHF. Here is the DNA: TGTGCCATCAGCTCCGGGACAGTGGCCAATAATTCACCCCTCCACTTT. Recombination linked TRBV10-3 to TRBJ1-6; the junction holds 7 bases that match TRBD1. The germline V gene provides CDR1 ENHRY and CDR2 SYGVKD. Relative to germline, V is missing 6 bases and J is missing 5 bases, with 10 bases of the junction outside any gene match. The CDR3 has 16 amino acids, counting the end cysteine and phenylalanine. The DNA shown is the 48-base CDR3, in frame from base 1.